What follows are 30 T cell receptor beta chains derived from one specimen sequenced in a study of T cell responses to AZD1222 COVID-19 vaccine. The method was immunoSEQ multiplex PCR; TCRdb's version includes in-frame clones alone and lacks a portion of them. Seen here are approximately 150,000 clones, 70% to 90% observed once, and the top ten hold approximately 5.6%. The starting material was peripheral blood, obtained 28 days after the second dose of the MenACWY control vaccine. These receptors all come from an adult who received the MenACWY meningococcal vaccine as a control.

This chain uses TRBV7-3 with TRBJ2-7, with a weak D call TRBD1 (5 bases). Germline CDR1 SGHTA, CDR2 FQGTGA. The V end lost 3 bases, the J end lost 1 base, and 7 bases lay between the germline ends. The CDR3 spans 13 residues. The CDR3 coding sequence is TGTGCCAGCAGCTTGGACATTTCCTACGAGCAGTACTTC. Its translation: CASSLDISYEQYF. Combining the CDR3 with reference TRBV7-3 and TRBJ2-7 gives the whole variable domain GAGVSQTPSNKVTEKGKYVELRCDPISGHTALYWYRQSLGQGPEFLIYFQGTGAADDSGLPNDRFFAVRPEGSVSTLKIQRTERGDSAVYLCASSLDISYEQYFGPGTRLTVT.

V and J are TRBV7-8 and TRBJ2-5; D might be TRBD1 (5 bases). Between the trimmed V and J ends, which lost 5 bases and 1 base, there was a span of 14 bases. The CDR3 has 15 amino acids. Germline V gene lookup returns CDR1 SGHVS and CDR2 FQNEAQ. The CDR3 DNA reads as TGTGCCAGCAGCAAGGAGTATGGGGCCCAAGAGACCCAGTACTTC. This codes for CASSKEYGAQETQYF.

This chain joins TRBV24-1 and TRBJ1-1; D not resolved. The length of the CDR3 is 15 residues. Germline-derived CDR1 and CDR2 are KGHDR and SFDVKD. V lost 5 bases, J lost 1 base, and 13 bases lay in between. This chain's CDR3 is CATSASGQRNTEAFF. CDR3 nucleotide sequence: TGTGCCACCAGTGCGTCAGGCCAGAGGAACACTGAAGCTTTCTTT.

The chain uses TRBV7-3 and TRBJ1-1; D remains unclear. Germline CDR1 is SGHTA and CDR2 is FQGTGA. The CDR3 has 15 amino acids. Between the trimmed V and J ends, which lost 2 bases and 5 bases, there was a span of 15 bases. The chain's CDR3 is CASSLGGTRHTEAFF. The CDR3 bases are TGTGCCAGCAGCTTAGGCGGAACTAGACATACTGAAGCTTTCTTT. The entire variable domain, with the rest obtained from reference TRBV7-3 and TRBJ1-1, is as follows: GAGVSQTPSNKVTEKGKYVELRCDPISGHTALYWYRQSLGQGPEFLIYFQGTGAADDSGLPNDRFFAVRPEGSVSTLKIQRTERGDSAVYLCASSLGGTRHTEAFFGQGTRLTVV.

This chain connects TRBV6-6 to TRBJ2-5, with 9 bases lining up with TRBD1. CDR1 and CDR2 (germline): MNHNY, SVGAGI (reference sequence). Losses at the gene ends were 5 bases for V and 4 bases for J; bases not matched to a gene: 8. This CDR3 has 15 residues. CDR3 in DNA: TGTGCCAGCAGTACACCGACAGGGGGGGTAGAGACCCAGTACTTC. Translating gives CASSTPTGGVETQYF.

The rearrangement joins TRBV6-6 to TRBJ2-7, with D possibly TRBD1 on 5 matching bases. Germline V gives CDR1 MNHNY, CDR2 SVGAGI (reference sequence). V was cut by 2 bases and J by 3 bases, with 14 bases left in between. The CDR3 consists of 15 residues. This CDR3 reads CASSYDSPINYEQYF. In DNA form, the CDR3 reads TGTGCCAGCAGTTACGACAGCCCAATTAACTACGAGCAGTACTTC.

The genes are TRBV12-3 or TRBV12-4 and TRBJ1-5; no definite D call. This CDR3 spans 12 amino acids. V lost 2 bases and J 7 bases, leaving 6 bases between the germline ends. The CDR3 loop is CASSLLGQPQHF. CDR3 DNA sequence: TGTGCCAGCAGTTTATTGGGCCAGCCCCAGCATTTT.

This clone was counted a few times. The V gene is TRBV30, the J gene TRBJ2-5; perhaps D is TRBD1 or TRBD2 (5 bases each). Trimming removed 5 bases from V and 5 bases from J, with 18 bases in between. The CDR3 is 14 residues long. Germline V CDR1 and CDR2: GTSNPN, SVGIG (reference sequence). The DNA for the CDR3 is TGTGCCTGGGCCCCGGGGTTGGGGGACGAGACCCAGTACTTC. Amino acid sequence: CAWAPGLGDETQYF.

This clone was picked up a small number of times. The rearrangement joins TRBV5-4 to TRBJ1-1; 8 bases align to TRBD1. After removal of 9 bases from V and 5 bases from J, the junction contained 9 bases not matched to a gene. CDR3 length: 13 residues. Per germline, CDR1 SGHNT and CDR2 YYREEE (reference sequence). The CDR3 coding sequence is TGTGCCACCGGGACAGGAGGAACAACTGAAGCTTTCTTT. It is translated as CATGTGGTTEAFF.

The chain combines TRBV5-1 with TRBJ2-2; D remains unclear. V was cut by 4 bases and J by 5 bases, with 18 bases left in between. The CDR3 sequence is 16 residues long. CDR1 and CDR2 from the germline V gene are SGHRS and YFSETQ. Here the CDR3 reads CASSLPPGMGTGELFF. The CDR3, as DNA: TGCGCCAGCAGCCTCCCACCTGGGATGGGGACCGGGGAGCTGTTTTTT. The full variable domain, completed using reference TRBV5-1 and TRBJ2-2, is KAGVTQTPRYLIKTRGQQVTLSCSPISGHRSVSWYQQTPGQGLQFLFEYFSETQRNKGNFPGRFSGRQFSNSRSEMNVSTLELGDSALYLCASSLPPGMGTGELFFGEGSRLTVL.

This sequence joins TRBV7-9 and TRBJ1-2; 11 nucleotides align to TRBD1. Looked up from germline, CDR1 is SEHNR and CDR2 is FQNEAQ (reference sequence). This CDR3 spans 14 amino acids. Unmatched junction bases numbered 3, after V lost 5 bases and J lost 4 bases. CDR3 DNA: TGTGCCAGCAGCACGGGGACAGGGGGCTATGGCTACACCTTC. Residues: CASSTGTGGYGYTF.

This clone appeared once. The chain joins TRBV29-1 to TRBJ1-2, with no clear D. The CDR3 totals 12 residues. V lost 0 bases and J lost 3, with 5 bases in between. Germline V CDR1 and CDR2: SQVTM, ANQGSEA. CDR3 residues: CSVEDRDYGYTF. CDR3 nucleotides: TGCAGCGTTGAAGATAGGGACTATGGCTACACCTTC.

The V gene is TRBV6-5, the J gene TRBJ1-6; 7 positions match TRBD1. V lost 5 bases and J lost 9; bases outside the gene matches: 10. This CDR3 has 15 amino acids. Germline CDR1 MNHEY, CDR2 SVGAGI. For the CDR3, the DNA is TGTGCCAGCAGTCCGCAGGGGGGAGATCGTTCACCCCTCCACTTT. Translating it yields CASSPQGGDRSPLHF.

This chain joins TRBV19 and TRBJ1-2, with D possibly matching TRBD1 (5 bases). The CDR3 contains 14 residues. V gave up 3 bases and J gave up 4 bases, with 12 bases separating them. Germline lookup yields CDR1 LNHDA and CDR2 SQIVND (reference sequence). The CDR3 DNA sequence: TGTGCCAGTAGTATCGGCGGGGCAGGCTATGGCTACACCTTC. Translation gives CASSIGGAGYGYTF. The full variable domain, with the rest looked up from reference TRBV19 and TRBJ1-2, is DGGITQSPKYLFRKEGQNVTLSCEQNLNHDAMYWYRQDPGQGLRLIYYSQIVNDFQKGDIAEGYSVSREKKESFPLTVTSAQKNPTAFYLCASSIGGAGYGYTFGSGTRLTVV.

The rearrangement links TRBV18 to TRBJ2-7; no reliable D call. Trimming stripped 0 bases from V and 0 bases from J, with 12 bases between. This CDR3 spans 16 amino acids. From germline, CDR1 is KGHSH and CDR2 LQKENI. The CDR3 here is CASSPPHTASSYEQYF. As DNA, the CDR3 is TGTGCCAGCTCACCACCGCACACAGCGAGCTCCTACGAGCAGTACTTC.

The rearrangement uses TRBV5-1 and TRBJ1-2, with TRBD1 matching over 9 bases. Trimming at V came to 4 bases and at J to 8 bases, leaving 6 bases not matched to a gene. Germline CDR1 and CDR2: SGHRS and YFSETQ. The CDR3 length is 13 residues. The CDR3 here is CASSGTGNRGYTF. DNA for the CDR3: TGCGCCAGCAGCGGGACAGGGAATCGGGGCTACACCTTC.

The rearrangement links TRBV27 to TRBJ2-7; D is tentatively TRBD1 or TRBD2 (5 bases each). The V end was cut by 3 bases, the J end by 5 bases, with 17 bases between. CDR1 MNHEY and CDR2 SMNVEV come from the germline V gene (reference sequence). CDR3 length equals 15 residues. CDR3 DNA sequence: TGTGCCAGCAGTTTTGGGGCAGGGTTTAGCGACGAGCAGTACTTC. It yields the protein CASSFGAGFSDEQYF.

The chain employs TRBV11-2 and TRBJ1-2, with D hard to call. Germline V gene data show CDR1 as SGHAT and CDR2 as FQNNGV. There are 14 residues in the CDR3. The germline V and J ends were trimmed by 3 bases and 3 bases, with 11 bases remaining between them. CDR3 in DNA: TGTGCCAGCAGCTTTCGACACGGGGACTATGGCTACACCTTC. As protein: CASSFRHGDYGYTF.

V is TRBV3-1 (or the pseudogene TRBV3-2) and J is TRBJ2-1; D may correspond to TRBD1 or TRBD2 (5 bases each). Germline values: CDR1 LGHDT, CDR2 YNNKEL (reference sequence). The CDR3 sequence is 14 residues long. Trimming took off 4 bases at V and 5 bases at J, with 12 bases between the two ends. The CDR3 nucleotides are TGTGCCAGCAGCCGACGGCAGGGACACAATGAGCAGTTCTTC. It is translated as CASSRRQGHNEQFF.

DNA of the CDR3: TGCGCCAGCAGCATAGACAGGGGGAATTCACCCCTCCACTTT. This encodes CASSIDRGNSPLHF. The chain recombines TRBV5-1 with TRBJ1-6; 9 bases map to TRBD1. Trimming took 4 bases from V and 7 from J; bases not matched to a gene: 3. CDR1 and CDR2 (germline): SGHRS, YFSETQ. This CDR3 region has 14 residues.

The V call is TRBV2, the J call TRBJ2-5; possibly TRBD1 for D (6 bases). Germline V gene data show CDR1 as SNHLY and CDR2 as FYNNEI. This CDR3 spans 15 amino acids. V lost 2 bases and J lost 5, with 15 bases in between. The CDR3 sequence: CASSENGGGAETQYF. The CDR3 bases are TGTGCCAGCAGTGAAAACGGTGGGGGCGCCGAGACCCAGTACTTC.

The sample holds a few counts of this clone. This chain connects TRBV9 to TRBJ2-5, with D possibly TRBD2 on 5 matching bases. The ends were cut back, 4 bases at V and 7 bases at J, with 11 bases in the middle. The CDR3 totals 12 residues. CDR1 and CDR2 (germline): SGDLS, YYNGEE. Here the CDR3 reads CASSPPRGTQYF. CDR3 coding DNA: TGTGCCAGCAGCCCACCCCGGGGGACCCAGTACTTC.

The gene calls are TRBV6-5 and TRBJ2-3, with TRBD1 matching 8 bases. CDR1 is MNHEY and CDR2 is SVGAGI in the germline V gene. This CDR3 has 13 residues. Unmatched junction bases numbered 9, after V lost 6 bases and J lost 10 bases. The CDR3 loop reads CASRTSRGLPQYF. CDR3 DNA sequence: TGTGCCAGCAGGACCAGCAGGGGGCTTCCGCAGTATTTT.

The chain has TRBV19 and TRBJ1-2; D perhaps matches TRBD1 (5 bases). V lost 0 bases, J lost 8 bases, and 16 bases lay in between. The CDR3 extends over 15 amino acids. Looked up from germline, CDR1 is LNHDA and CDR2 is SQIVND (reference sequence). The CDR3 nucleotides are TGTGCCAGTAGTATAGAAGAACAAACCGGGGACGGCTACACCTTC. This codes for CASSIEEQTGDGYTF.

The V gene is TRBV5-1, the J gene TRBJ2-7, with D maybe TRBD2 (6 bases). Trimming removed 2 bases at V and 7 bases at J, with 19 bases between. CDR1 is SGHRS, CDR2 YFSETQ, per germline. The CDR3 sequence is 15 residues long. CDR3 bases: TGCGCCAGCAGCTTCCACCGGGCGGGAAATCAAGAGCAGTACTTC. It is translated as CASSFHRAGNQEQYF.

This chain joins TRBV11-3 and TRBJ1-1, with no clear D. Germline values: CDR1 SGHNT, CDR2 YENEEA. Trimming stripped 2 bases from V and 9 bases from J, with 10 bases between. CDR3 length: 12 amino acids. This chain's CDR3 is CASSLPRQKAFF. CDR3 coding DNA: TGTGCCAGCAGCTTACCTAGACAAAAAGCTTTCTTT.

The gene calls are TRBV18 and TRBJ2-2; D is possibly TRBD1 (6 bases). The CDR3 contains 15 residues. Germline V gives CDR1 KGHSH, CDR2 LQKENI. V shed 1 base and J shed 4 bases, with 10 bases lying between them. CDR3 amino acids: CASSPLGTTTGELFF. CDR3 DNA sequence: TGTGCCAGCTCACCACTCGGGACAACCACCGGGGAGCTGTTTTTT.

The rearrangement joins TRBV5-1 to TRBJ1-4; TRBD1 matches 8 bases. CDR3 length: 16 residues. Germline trimming cut 4 bases from V and 8 bases from J; bases unmatched to any gene: 13. Germline V gives CDR1 SGHRS, CDR2 YFSETQ. CDR3 bases: TGCGCCAGCAGCATCAATGCAGGGGGCGCCGGAGAAAAACTGTTTTTT. Residues: CASSINAGGAGEKLFF.

The chain combines TRBV18 with TRBJ1-1; 10 nucleotides line up with TRBD1. CDR1 is KGHSH and CDR2 is LQKENI in the germline V gene. This CDR3 spans 15 amino acids. V lost 4 bases, J lost 3 bases, and 5 bases stayed unmatched. The CDR3 loop reads CASSLGQGTYTEAFF. The CDR3, as DNA: TGTGCCAGCTCACTGGGACAGGGGACCTACACTGAAGCTTTCTTT.

The rearrangement links TRBV5-1 to TRBJ1-1, with D possibly being TRBD1 (6 bases). This CDR3 contains 13 residues. Germline CDR1 is SGHRS and CDR2 is YFSETQ. The V end was cut by 4 bases, the J end by 10 bases, with 17 bases between. The CDR3 region has the DNA TGCGCCAGCAGCGCCCACGGGGGGCTGGCAGCTTTCTTT. Its protein product is CASSAHGGLAAFF.